These 23 T cell receptor beta chains were all obtained from the same sample, sequenced in a study of cytomegalovirus exposure and HLA in healthy donors. This PCR relied on a set of 60 Vbeta primers and 13 Jbeta primers. Data came from immunoSEQ multiplex PCR; TCRdb stores just in-frame clones and leaves some out. Among about 190,000 clones, 70% to 80% were seen once, and the ten largest hold roughly 15%. Sequencing was performed on PBMCs. These receptors came from a woman aged 25 to 39 in good health and CMV-seropositive.

This sequence joins TRBV30 and TRBJ1-1; 9 nucleotides line up with TRBD1. The junction had 7 bases not matched to a gene; V was cut back by 1 base and J by 1 base. Germline values: CDR1 GTSNPN, CDR2 SVGIG (reference sequence). The length of the CDR3 is 16 residues. The CDR3 nucleotides are TGTGCCTGGAGTGATATCGACAGGGGGAAGAACACTGAAGCTTTCTTT. This codes for CAWSDIDRGKNTEAFF.

The chain couples TRBV5-1 to TRBJ2-2; the D is unclear. This CDR3 is built from 12 residues. V dropped 0 bases and J dropped 6 bases, with 3 bases sitting between them. The germline V gene encodes CDR1 SGHRS and CDR2 YFSETQ. The CDR3 DNA sequence: TGCGCCAGCAGCTTGGTCTCCGGGGAGCTGTTTTTT. It codes for CASSLVSGELFF.

The chain is built from TRBV5-1 and TRBJ2-2; no reliable D call. The CDR3 is 17 amino acids. Between the trimmed V and J ends, which lost 0 bases and 0 bases, there was a span of 12 bases. Germline CDR1 SGHRS, CDR2 YFSETQ. CDR3 in amino acids: CASSLVLAEPNTGELFF. In DNA, the CDR3 is TGCGCCAGCAGCTTGGTCTTGGCGGAACCGAACACCGGGGAGCTGTTTTTT.

The chain combines TRBV5-1 with TRBJ2-3; TRBD2 agrees at 11 bases. Germline lookup yields CDR1 SGHRS and CDR2 YFSETQ. Trimming removed 7 bases from V and 1 base from J; junction bases left unmatched: 8. The CDR3 runs to 16 residues. CDR3 sequence reads: CASGRLAGIGTDTQYF. The CDR3 DNA sequence: TGCGCCAGCGGGAGACTAGCGGGAATAGGCACAGATACGCAGTATTTT.

The gene calls are TRBV30 and TRBJ1-2, with D maybe TRBD1 (6 bases). Germline V gene data show CDR1 as GTSNPN and CDR2 as SVGIG (reference sequence). CDR3 size: 13 residues. V dropped 1 base and J dropped 8 bases, with 14 bases sitting between them. CDR3 in amino acids: CAWSGTGSGGYTF. The CDR3 DNA reads as TGTGCCTGGAGTGGTACAGGGAGTGGAGGCTACACCTTC.

This clone was counted only a few times. This chain joins TRBV19 and TRBJ2-2; 7 nucleotides align to TRBD1. The CDR3 has 14 amino acids. The germline V gene has CDR1 LNHDA and CDR2 SQIVND (reference sequence). Germline trimming cut 6 bases from V and 3 bases from J; bases unmatched to any gene: 4. CDR3 nucleotide sequence: TGTGCCAGTAGGGTCGACAGGGACACCGGGGAGCTGTTTTTT. Protein: CASRVDRDTGELFF.

The chain recombines TRBV6-1 with TRBJ1-5; D might be TRBD1 (5 bases). Trimming stripped 7 bases from V and 2 bases from J, with 15 bases between. This CDR3 has 15 residues. The V gene's germline CDR1 is MNHNS and CDR2 SASEGT. Here the CDR3 DNA reads TGTGCCAGCAACGAGGTAGGGGTTGGCAATCAGCCCCAGCATTTT. Residues: CASNEVGVGNQPQHF.

This clone came up many times. This rearrangement joins TRBV7-2 to TRBJ1-3; perhaps TRBD1 as D (5 bases). Germline V gene lookup returns CDR1 SGHTA and CDR2 FQGNSA. The CDR3 is made up of 12 amino acids. Trimming cost V 5 bases and J 7 bases, with 9 bases left between them. The CDR3 bases are TGTGCCAGCAGCCAAGGGGTGAACACCATATATTTT. It is translated as CASSQGVNTIYF. The full variable domain, completed using reference TRBV7-2 and TRBJ1-3, is GAGVSQSPSNKVTEKGKDVELRCDPISGHTALYWYRQSLGQGLEFLIYFQGNSAPDKSGLPSDRFSAERTGGSVSTLTIQRTQQEDSAVYLCASSQGVNTIYFGEGSWLTVV.

The genes are TRBV2 and TRBJ2-5, with TRBD2 matching over 7 bases. Unmatched junction bases numbered 10, after V lost 0 bases and J lost 3 bases. This CDR3 has 17 amino acids. In germline, CDR1 is SNHLY, CDR2 FYNNEI. CDR3: CASSEALGGGKEETQYF. The CDR3 DNA sequence: TGTGCCAGCAGTGAAGCGCTTGGGGGGGGGAAGGAAGAGACCCAGTACTTC.

The chain couples TRBV28 to TRBJ2-7; a possible D gene is TRBD1 (5 bases). With 4 bases removed from V and 0 bases from J, the gap between germline ends came to 13 bases. The CDR3 has 15 amino acids. The germline CDR1 and CDR2 sequences are MDHEN and SYDVKM. CDR3: CASSSAAQVSYEQYF. As DNA, the CDR3 is TGTGCCAGCAGTTCGGCGGCACAGGTCTCCTACGAGCAGTACTTC.

This chain joins TRBV4-3 and TRBJ2-6, with D hard to call. V was cut by 0 bases and J by 0 bases, with 6 bases left in between. Germline V gives CDR1 LGHNA, CDR2 YSLEER. There are 16 residues in the CDR3. DNA of the CDR3: TGCGCCAGCAGCCAAGAGTCATTCTCTGGGGCCAACGTCCTGACTTTC. This gives the protein CASSQESFSGANVLTF.

The rearrangement links TRBV30 to TRBJ1-1; D possibly corresponds to TRBD1 (6 bases). Germline CDR1 is GTSNPN and CDR2 is SVGIG (reference sequence). Trimming cost V 2 bases and J 1 base, with 11 bases left between them. The CDR3 extends over 14 amino acids. In nucleotides, the CDR3 is TGTGCCTGGAGTTTCTCGGACAGGAACACTGAAGCTTTCTTT. This sequence encodes CAWSFSDRNTEAFF.

This clone has ten or more counts. The genes are TRBV11-3 and TRBJ1-3; possible D gene TRBD1, 5 bases. The length of the CDR3 is 12 residues. Germline CDR1 is SGHNT and CDR2 is YENEEA. Trimming cost V 5 bases and J 7 bases, with 9 bases left between them. The CDR3 loop is CASSQGVNTIYF. CDR3 sequence (DNA): TGTGCCAGCAGCCAAGGGGTGAACACCATATATTTT.

This clone was observed a handful of times. The chain links TRBV7-9 to TRBJ2-3; 10 bases are shared with TRBD2. V shed 5 bases and J 3 bases; nucleotides not matched to a gene: 2. CDR1 is SEHNR, CDR2 FQNEAQ, per germline (reference sequence). The CDR3 is 14 amino acids. This CDR3 is CASSASGGTDTQYF. CDR3 bases: TGTGCCAGCAGCGCTAGCGGGGGTACAGATACGCAGTATTTT.

This chain connects TRBV2 to TRBJ2-2, with TRBD1 identical over 8 bases. Germline V gene data show CDR1 as SNHLY and CDR2 as FYNNEI. With 1 base clipped from V and 1 base from J, the junction kept 2 bases outside the gene matches. This CDR3 comprises 16 residues. CDR3 DNA: TGTGCCAGCAGTGAAGTTACAGGGGGGAACACCGGGGAGCTGTTTTTT. As protein: CASSEVTGGNTGELFF.

CDR3 loop: CASSRGGGRNTGELFF. Here the CDR3 DNA reads TGCGCCAGCAGCCGGGGCGGGGGCCGGAACACCGGGGAGCTGTTTTTT. The V and J genes are TRBV5-1 and TRBJ2-2, with D perhaps TRBD2 (7 bases). This CDR3 has 16 residues. Germline V CDR1 and CDR2: SGHRS, YFSETQ. V dropped 4 bases and J dropped 1 base, with 14 bases sitting between them.

The chain is built from TRBV27 and TRBJ1-2; maybe TRBD1 (6 bases). The CDR3 extends over 14 amino acids. Germline CDR1 MNHEY, CDR2 SMNVEV (reference sequence). Between the trimmed V and J ends, which lost 0 bases and 4 bases, there was a span of 9 bases. CDR3 sequence reads: CASSLSRGIYGYTF. The CDR3 nucleotides read TGTGCCAGCAGTTTATCGAGGGGGATCTATGGCTACACCTTC.

The chain combines TRBV7-2 with TRBJ2-7, with unresolved D. V was clipped by 1 base and J by 6 bases, with 16 bases between them. Germline V gene sequence: CDR1 SGHTA, CDR2 FQGNSA. The CDR3 is 15 amino acids. The CDR3 nucleotides read TGTGCCAGCAGCTTAGACGCGGAAGCAGTTGTCGAGCAGTACTTC. The encoded protein is CASSLDAEAVVEQYF.

The rearrangement uses TRBV4-1 and TRBJ2-2, with 8 bases matching TRBD2. Per germline, CDR1 MGHRA and CDR2 YSYEKL. V dropped 8 bases and J dropped 0; count of bases not matched to a gene: 5. The CDR3 is 15 amino acids. The CDR3 spells CASRLAGTNTGELFF. The CDR3 DNA is TGCGCCAGCCGTTTAGCGGGGACGAACACCGGGGAGCTGTTTTTT.

The rearrangement uses TRBV14 and TRBJ1-1; D unresolved. Trimming removed 0 bases from V and 6 bases from J, with 17 bases in between. Germline CDR1 is SGHDN and CDR2 is FVKESK. The CDR3 runs to 16 residues. CDR3 sequence reads: CASSQERGTPTPEAFF. The CDR3, as DNA: TGTGCCAGCAGCCAAGAACGCGGCACCCCGACGCCTGAAGCTTTCTTT.

J is TRBJ1-2 and V is TRBV19, with 7 bases identical to TRBD1. The J segment lost 7 bases and the V segment lost 1 base, leaving 3 bases of the junction unmatched. Germline V gene data show CDR1 as LNHDA and CDR2 as SQIVND (reference sequence). This CDR3 has 13 residues. The DNA for the CDR3 is TGTGCCAGTAGTATAGGACAGGGTGGTGGCTACACCTTC. This sequence encodes CASSIGQGGGYTF.

This clone was counted a few times. The chain has TRBV6-1 and TRBJ2-1, with a tentative D call TRBD2 (5 bases). The germline gives CDR1 MNHNS, CDR2 SASEGT. This CDR3 is 14 amino acids long. Deletions cut 3 bases from V and 10 bases from J, with 16 bases between. The CDR3 is CASSDTGVALEQFF. The CDR3 DNA reads TGTGCCAGCAGTGATACCGGGGTGGCACTCGAGCAGTTCTTC.

The chain uses TRBV6-5 and TRBJ1-1; 7 bases line up with TRBD1. The CDR3 extends over 15 amino acids. The trim removed 4 bases at V and 5 bases at J, leaving 10 bases unmatched. From germline, CDR1 is MNHEY and CDR2 SVGAGI. CDR3 bases: TGTGCCAGCAGTTCCCTCGGGGGACAGCGAACTGAAGCTTTCTTT. It codes for CASSSLGGQRTEAFF.